This T cell receptor (beta chain) was sequenced for a study of control samples from healthy donors and cancer patients (dated by TCRdb to the early 2020s). V and J are truncated by 6 bases and 6 bases respectively, leaving an intervening sequence of 18 bases. For CDR1 and CDR2, the germline V gene (reference sequence) lists SSHAT and FNYEAQ. The CDR3 goes from the cysteine to the phenylalanine over 14 residues. The entry retains the CDR3 DNA only, 42 bases that are in frame from base 1. Library creation used the immunoSEQ multiplex PCR assay. The table was pulled from immuneACCESS by TCRdb, which kept in-frame rearrangements only. Such tables lose some clones; where checked, under half of the loss comes from unresolved V genes, and the rest has no known cause. Counted in this sample were 90,000 to 150,000 clones; about nine tenths of them appeared once. Jointly, the top ten make up around 3.4% of the sample.

This clone was counted only a few times. What this receptor recognizes is not known. Base qualities are not recorded, but no much larger clone differs from it by a single base. This TCR was recovered from a man in his forties in good health. This receptor chain uses TRBV7-7 and TRBJ2-7; matching of 5 bases hints at TRBD2 as the D gene. The sample taken for sequencing was blood. The nucleotide sequence reads as follows: TGTGCCAGCAGTCCTAATAGGTCAGGAGGCGAGCAGTACTTC. Translated, it reads CASSPNRSGGEQYF.